This TCR beta chain came from a study of post-analysis software for immune sequencing data (dated by TCRdb to 2014 to 2015). Turning to the overall study: Relapsing-remitting, secondary progressive and progressive-relapsing multiple sclerosis were recorded as disease courses, and subtype annotation was lacking for some patients. The multiple sclerosis patient repertoires were compared with roughly twelve previously published healthy control repertoires from donors aged about 6 to 26 years. A subset of samples was prepared in parallel using single-end sample barcoding, then pooled and co-amplified after Illumina adapter ligation.

Results the study describes overall, beyond this receptor: Four to six TRBV segments, including TRBV5-6, TRBV5-1 and TRBV20-1, were significantly more frequent in patients than controls. When samples were clustered directly using the F measure, samples prepared in the same batch co-clustered strongly, which prompted a batch-effect correction. Compared with controls, multiple sclerosis patients had significantly lower normalized Chao1 diversity, a finding suggesting substantial peripheral T-cell clonal expansion. The multiple sclerosis patient group was slightly younger than the control group.

Library creation used PCR. The listed sequencing device is Illumina HiSeq 2500. To reduce PCR and sequencing biases, unique molecular identifiers were built into the TCR beta cDNA libraries. Roughly 500,000 cDNA molecules were obtained for every 1 to 10 million input T cells, so each molecule roughly corresponded to one T cell. Patient libraries were prepared and sequenced with the same protocol used for the earlier healthy control dataset. Within a given batch, samples were prepared together, multiplexed and sequenced on the same HiSeq lane. The source study handled its data this way. Raw barcoded reads were processed with MIGEC, and single-read molecular identifier groups were discarded before consensus assembly and CDR3 extraction. VDJtools was used for post-analysis of the clonotype tables, with diversity normalized by down-sampling every dataset to the smallest sample size. In repertoire overlap clustering, CDR3 amino acid sequences, but not nucleotide sequences, were matched to correct batch-related cross-sample contamination. TCRdb passed the public sequencing reads through fastp at Q25 and MiXCR, retaining productive beta sequences. Identical CDR3 proteins give one entry, which carries the most common genes and DNA. What appears here as the V and J calls and clone size reflects TCRdb's work, not the paper's. The sample data list more than 450,000 distinct CDR3 sequences, and around 47% of these were observed just once. The top ten clones comprise more than 1.5% of the sample.

TCR beta repertoires were profiled from peripheral blood of about a dozen young patients with multiple sclerosis to demonstrate the VDJtools post-analysis software. The multiple sclerosis patients were children and adolescents between roughly 6 and 16 years of age. CDR1 and CDR2 are drawn from the germline V gene: MNHNS, SASEGT. The V and J ends are trimmed by 3 bases and 3 bases, leaving 9 bases between them. From the cysteine through the phenylalanine, the CDR3 covers 13 amino acids. Only the CDR3 DNA stays, 39 bases, in frame from base 1. As concerns this clonotype: It has no known antigen specificity. The input lacks base qualities; no much larger clone sits a single base away.

The source of this sequence is a girl between 5 and 17 years old with multiple sclerosis. The sample consisted of blood. The sequence joins TRBV6-1 to TRBJ2-7, and possibly TRBD1, on 6 matching bases. At the DNA level, the sequence is TGTGCCAGCAGTGAGGGGGCCAACTACGAGCAGTACTTC. This is translated as CASSEGANYEQYF.